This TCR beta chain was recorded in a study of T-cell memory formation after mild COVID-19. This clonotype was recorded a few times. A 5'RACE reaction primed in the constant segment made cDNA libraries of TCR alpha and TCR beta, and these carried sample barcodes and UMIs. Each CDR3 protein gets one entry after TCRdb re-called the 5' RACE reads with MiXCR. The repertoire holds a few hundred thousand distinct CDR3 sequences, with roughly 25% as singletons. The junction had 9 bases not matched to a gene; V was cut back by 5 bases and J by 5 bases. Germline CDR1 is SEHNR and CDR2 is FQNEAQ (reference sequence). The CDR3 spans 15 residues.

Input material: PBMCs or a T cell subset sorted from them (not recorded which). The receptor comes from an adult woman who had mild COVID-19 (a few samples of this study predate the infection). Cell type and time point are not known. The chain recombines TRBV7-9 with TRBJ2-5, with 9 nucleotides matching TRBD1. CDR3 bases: TGTGCCAGCAGCCTCAGGGACAGGGAGGTGGAGACCCAGTACTTC. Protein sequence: CASSLRDREVETQYF.